The 24 T cell receptor beta chains listed next were all sequenced from one sample in a study of cytomegalovirus exposure and HLA in healthy donors. PCR used 60 Vbeta primers and 13 Jbeta primers. Profiling relied on immunoSEQ multiplex PCR, and the TCRdb table lists in-frame clones only, not all of them. The table shows roughly 100,000 clones, with 79% occurring only once. Sequences were obtained from PBMCs. Receptor source: a man aged 45-60 years in good health and CMV-seropositive.

The rearrangement joins TRBV10-3 to TRBJ2-7; D perhaps matches TRBD1 (6 bases). This CDR3 is 14 amino acids long. V was trimmed by 2 bases and J by 0 bases, leaving 8 bases between them. The V gene's germline CDR1 is ENHRY and CDR2 SYGVKD. The CDR3 nucleotides are TGTGCCATCAGTGAGACAGGGAGCTCCTACGAGCAGTACTTC. This encodes CAISETGSSYEQYF.

The rearrangement links TRBV7-9 to TRBJ2-7; D is unclear. The CDR3 is 12 amino acids. Between the trimmed V and J ends, which lost 4 bases and 2 bases, there was a span of 6 bases. Germline V gene data show CDR1 as SEHNR and CDR2 as FQNEAQ (reference sequence). The CDR3 DNA reads TGTGCCAGCAGCTCCGAGGCCTACGAGCAGTACTTC. Its translation is CASSSEAYEQYF.

The V gene is TRBV28, the J gene TRBJ1-2, with D uncertain. CDR3 size: 11 residues. V lost 6 bases, J lost 8 bases, and 10 bases lay in between. Germline V gene sequence: CDR1 MDHEN, CDR2 SYDVKM. CDR3 DNA sequence: TGTGCCAGCAGCCCTCAGTTAGGCTACACCTTC. Translation gives CASSPQLGYTF.

The chain is built from TRBV19 and TRBJ2-5, with a tentative D call TRBD2 (7 bases). The CDR3 totals 16 residues. Trimming removed 4 bases at V and 3 bases at J, with 18 bases between. The germline gives CDR1 LNHDA, CDR2 SQIVND (reference sequence). For the CDR3, the DNA is TGTGCCAGTAGTACCAAAAGACAGGCGGGAGAAGAGACCCAGTACTTC. This gives the protein CASSTKRQAGEETQYF.

V is TRBV19 and J is TRBJ2-7; tentatively, D is TRBD1 (5 bases). The CDR3 length is 13 residues. CDR1 is LNHDA and CDR2 is SQIVND in the germline V gene (reference sequence). V lost 6 bases and J lost 2, with 11 bases in between. CDR3 amino acids: CASRRGMAYEQYF. CDR3 nucleotide sequence: TGTGCCAGTAGAAGGGGCATGGCCTACGAGCAGTACTTC.

The chain joins TRBV4-2 to TRBJ2-7, with a weak D call TRBD1 (5 bases). The CDR3 spans 15 residues. Germline CDR1 and CDR2: LGHNA and YNFKEQ. V shed 1 base and J shed 2 bases, with 12 bases lying between them. The CDR3 nucleotides are TGTGCCAGCAGCCAAGTAACAGGCACCGCCTACGAGCAGTACTTC. It yields the protein CASSQVTGTAYEQYF.

The rearrangement uses TRBV5-1 and TRBJ2-2, with 8 bases that match TRBD2. Losses at the gene ends were 0 bases for V and 0 bases for J; bases not matched to a gene: 7. The CDR3 contains 18 residues. Germline V gives CDR1 SGHRS, CDR2 YFSETQ. CDR3 coding DNA: TGCGCCAGCAGCTTGGGATCAGCGGGAGCCTCGAACACCGGGGAGCTGTTTTTT. This codes for CASSLGSAGASNTGELFF.

The chain is built from TRBV27 and TRBJ2-7; 10 bases agree with TRBD1. CDR1 is MNHEY, CDR2 SMNVEV, per germline (reference sequence). The CDR3 length is 14 residues. V lost 3 bases to trimming and J lost 6 bases; unmatched junction nucleotides: 5. CDR3 region: CASSFPGTGAEQYF. CDR3 DNA: TGTGCCAGCAGTTTCCCCGGGACAGGGGCCGAGCAGTACTTC.

The genes are TRBV7-9 and TRBJ2-1, with 9 bases that match TRBD2. CDR3 size: 18 residues. Germline loops: CDR1 SEHNR, CDR2 FQNEAQ (reference sequence). V lost 4 bases and J lost 4; bases outside the gene matches: 14. The CDR3 is CASSSIRQAGGVYNEQFF. CDR3 DNA: TGTGCCAGCAGCTCCATACGCCAAGCGGGAGGAGTTTACAATGAGCAGTTCTTC.

The chain joins TRBV6-5 to TRBJ1-4; TRBD1 matches at 10 bases. Trimming at V came to 6 bases and at J to 6 bases, leaving 7 bases not matched to a gene. There are 15 residues in the CDR3. Germline CDR1 MNHEY, CDR2 SVGAGI. This CDR3 reads CASSHGDRGDEKLFF. CDR3 bases: TGTGCCAGCAGCCACGGGGACAGGGGAGATGAAAAACTGTTTTTT.

The chain combines TRBV18 with TRBJ2-2; maybe TRBD1 (5 bases). CDR3 length equals 16 residues. V shed 2 bases and J shed 4 bases, with 14 bases lying between them. The germline gives CDR1 KGHSH, CDR2 LQKENI. CDR3 nucleotides: TGTGCCAGCTCACCAGTCAGGACAACAAGCACCGGGGAGCTGTTTTTT. It is translated as CASSPVRTTSTGELFF.

V and J are TRBV14 and TRBJ1-1; 9 nucleotides agree with TRBD1. The CDR3 runs 17 residues. V shed 5 bases, J shed 1 base, and the junction held 11 bases outside the gene matches. Germline-derived CDR1 and CDR2 are SGHDN and FVKESK. The CDR3 loop is CASSGPGQGHSNTEAFF. For the CDR3, the DNA is TGTGCCAGCAGCGGGCCGGGACAGGGTCATTCGAACACTGAAGCTTTCTTT.

The chain is built from TRBV5-6 and TRBJ2-7; the match to TRBD2 covers 7 bases. Per germline, CDR1 SGHDT and CDR2 YYEEEE. V lost 4 bases, J lost 4 bases, and 5 bases stayed unmatched. This CDR3 is built from 13 residues. CDR3: CASSPGRGYEQYF. The CDR3 DNA is TGTGCCAGCAGCCCAGGGAGGGGTTACGAGCAGTACTTC.

The chain has TRBV5-6 and TRBJ1-1, with 9 bases aligning to TRBD1. Trimming removed 1 base from V and 5 bases from J; junction bases left unmatched: 6. Per the germline V gene, CDR1 is SGHDT and CDR2 is YYEEEE. The CDR3 runs to 15 residues. The CDR3 sequence is CASSLRTGVWTEAFF. The CDR3 DNA sequence: TGTGCCAGCAGCTTGAGGACAGGGGTTTGGACTGAAGCTTTCTTT.

The V call is TRBV7-8, the J call TRBJ1-1; TRBD1 aligns across 10 bases. CDR1 is SGHVS, CDR2 FQNEAQ, per germline. The CDR3 contains 16 residues. Germline trimming cut 5 bases from V and 6 bases from J; bases unmatched to any gene: 12. CDR3 nucleotides: TGTGCCAGCAGCCTTCGACAGGGGGCGAAATCCCCTGAAGCTTTCTTT. It is translated as CASSLRQGAKSPEAFF.

The rearrangement links TRBV28 to TRBJ2-7, with 12 nucleotides matching TRBD1. In germline, CDR1 is MDHEN, CDR2 SYDVKM. J gave up 2 bases and V 4 bases, and 9 bases lay outside the gene matches. The CDR3 spans 17 residues. CDR3 loop: CASSSNPGQGAPYEQYF. CDR3 bases: TGTGCCAGCAGTTCAAATCCGGGACAGGGGGCGCCCTACGAGCAGTACTTC.

The V gene is TRBV9, the J gene TRBJ2-7, with a tentative D call TRBD2 (6 bases). The CDR3 is made up of 15 amino acids. The V end lost 0 bases, the J end lost 3 bases, and 13 bases lay between the germline ends. Germline assignment: CDR1 SGDLS and CDR2 YYNGEE. The CDR3 DNA sequence: TGTGCCAGCAGCGTAGGGGGCGGGAATAGCTACGAGCAGTACTTC. The encoded protein is CASSVGGGNSYEQYF.

The chain employs TRBV10-1 and TRBJ2-3; the D is unclear. The germline gives CDR1 WNHNN, CDR2 SYGVQD (reference sequence). This CDR3 is 13 amino acids long. Deletions cut 2 bases from V and 5 bases from J, with 8 bases between. CDR3 nucleotides: TGCGCCAGCAGTGAGCCCTTGCGAGATACGCAGTATTTT. It is translated as CASSEPLRDTQYF.

The chain employs TRBV19 and TRBJ2-1; 7 bases fit TRBD2. The germline gives CDR1 LNHDA, CDR2 SQIVND (reference sequence). With 6 bases clipped from V and 2 bases from J, the junction kept 7 bases outside the gene matches. The CDR3 has 15 amino acids. CDR3: CASRAAGTAYNEQFF. The CDR3, as DNA: TGTGCCAGTAGGGCAGCGGGGACCGCCTACAATGAGCAGTTCTTC. Full variable domain (remainder filled in from reference TRBV19 and TRBJ2-1): DGGITQSPKYLFRKEGQNVTLSCEQNLNHDAMYWYRQDPGQGLRLIYYSQIVNDFQKGDIAEGYSVSREKKESFPLTVTSAQKNPTAFYLCASRAAGTAYNEQFFGPGTRLTVL.

This chain connects TRBV11-2 to TRBJ2-1, with D unresolved. Between the trimmed V and J ends, which lost 5 bases and 9 bases, there was a span of 26 bases. The CDR3 length is 17 residues. The germline CDR1 and CDR2 sequences are SGHAT and FQNNGV. DNA of the CDR3: TGTGCCAGCAGCCTGTTCCAGTCCCCGTACAGCCCCGCTGAGCAGTTCTTC. Encoded protein: CASSLFQSPYSPAEQFF. Using reference TRBV11-2 and TRBJ2-1 for the parts outside the CDR3, the full variable domain is EAGVAQSPRYKIIEKRQSVAFWCNPISGHATLYWYQQILGQGPKLLIQFQNNGVVDDSQLPKDRFSAERLKGVDSTLKIQPAKLEDSAVYLCASSLFQSPYSPAEQFFGPGTRLTVL.

The chain recombines TRBV5-1 with TRBJ2-2, with 13 positions matching TRBD2. The CDR3 loop spans 18 amino acids. In germline, CDR1 is SGHRS, CDR2 YFSETQ. V trimming: 4 bases; J trimming: 7 bases; junction bases outside the gene matches: 13. The CDR3 loop is CASSRTGGTSGTGGELFF. For the CDR3, the DNA is TGCGCCAGCAGCAGGACAGGGGGGACTAGCGGGACCGGCGGGGAGCTGTTTTTT.

The CDR3 reads CATQRTSGSNTGELFF. CDR3 in DNA: TGTGCCACGCAACGGACTAGCGGGAGTAACACCGGGGAGCTGTTTTTT. The gene calls are TRBV19 and TRBJ2-2, with 13 bases lining up with TRBD2. V was clipped by 10 bases and J by 2 bases; unmatched bases: 7. The CDR3 is 16 residues long. CDR1 and CDR2 from the germline V gene are LNHDA and SQIVND (reference sequence).

This clone was observed a handful of times. CDR3 loop: CASSDGGRSHEQYF. CDR3 in DNA: TGTGCCAGCAGTGACGGCGGGAGAAGCCACGAGCAGTACTTC. This chain links TRBV6-5 with TRBJ2-7; 7 bases line up with TRBD2. V shed 5 bases, J shed 5 bases, and the junction held 9 bases outside the gene matches. This CDR3 contains 14 residues. Germline V CDR1 and CDR2: MNHEY, SVGAGI.

V gene TRBV6-1 combines with J gene TRBJ1-1; D is unclear. Trimming removed 5 bases from V and 7 bases from J, with 14 bases in between. Germline V gives CDR1 MNHNS, CDR2 SASEGT. CDR3 length: 13 residues. The CDR3 DNA follows: TGTGCCAGCAGTCAGGAGGTGGACGGTGAAGCTTTCTTT. Translation: CASSQEVDGEAFF.